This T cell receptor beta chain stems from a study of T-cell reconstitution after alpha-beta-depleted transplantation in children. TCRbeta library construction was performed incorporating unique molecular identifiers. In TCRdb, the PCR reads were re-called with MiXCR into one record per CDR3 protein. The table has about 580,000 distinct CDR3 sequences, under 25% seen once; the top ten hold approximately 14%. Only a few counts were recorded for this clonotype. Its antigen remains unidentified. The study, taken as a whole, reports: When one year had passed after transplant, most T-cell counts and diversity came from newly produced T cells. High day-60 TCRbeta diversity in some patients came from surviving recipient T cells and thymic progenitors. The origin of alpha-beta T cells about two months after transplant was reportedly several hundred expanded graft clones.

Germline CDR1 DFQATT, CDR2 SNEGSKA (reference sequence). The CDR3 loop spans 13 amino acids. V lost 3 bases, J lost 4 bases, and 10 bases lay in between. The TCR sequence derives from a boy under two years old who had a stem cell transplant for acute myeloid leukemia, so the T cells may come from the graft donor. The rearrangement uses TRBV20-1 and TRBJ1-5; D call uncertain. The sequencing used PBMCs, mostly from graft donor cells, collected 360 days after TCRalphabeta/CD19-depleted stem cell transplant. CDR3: CSASGHINQPQHF. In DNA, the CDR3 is TGCAGTGCTAGTGGGCATATTAATCAGCCCCAGCATTTT.